These 29 T cell receptor beta chains were all obtained from the same sample, sequenced in a study of T-cell reconstitution after alpha-beta-depleted transplantation in children. It was with unique molecular identifiers that the TCRbeta library was prepared. From the PCR reads, TCRdb called clonotypes with MiXCR, one entry per CDR3 protein. The sample yields 400,000 to 500,000 distinct CDR3 sequences, about a tenth seen once. The starting material was PBMCs from the stem cell graft donor, obtained from the stem cell graft. The receptors were sampled from a human donor who donated a stem cell graft to a child with acute myeloid leukemia.

The sample holds many counts of this clonotype. V is TRBV5-1 and J is TRBJ2-4, with a weak D call TRBD2 (5 bases). This CDR3 spans 14 amino acids. The V end was cut by 0 bases, the J end by 6 bases, with 10 bases between. The germline CDR1 and CDR2 sequences are SGHRS and YFSETQ. CDR3 in amino acids: CASSLGGERNIQYF. The CDR3 DNA reads as TGCGCCAGCAGCTTGGGTGGGGAGAGAAACATTCAGTACTTC.

The rearrangement links TRBV20-1 to TRBJ1-1; the D is unclear. Germline V gene data show CDR1 as DFQATT and CDR2 as SNEGSKA (reference sequence). The CDR3 has 19 residues. V lost 4 bases and J 2 bases, leaving 29 bases between the germline ends. CDR3 region: CSAKSRPGQEPSLNTEAFF. The CDR3 DNA follows: TGCAGTGCTAAGAGTCGTCCCGGTCAGGAGCCCTCCTTAAACACTGAAGCTTTCTTT.

This clonotype has a handful of counts. V and J are TRBV5-4 and TRBJ2-1; the D is unclear. V was pared by 1 base and J by 12 bases, with 14 bases between. The CDR3 consists of 13 residues. Germline V gives CDR1 SGHNT, CDR2 YYREEE (reference sequence). As DNA, the CDR3 is TGTGCCAGCAGCTTGAACAATCCGCCACGGCAGTTCTTC. Protein: CASSLNNPPRQFF.

The rearrangement joins TRBV20-1 to TRBJ2-4; D is unclear. The CDR3 has 15 amino acids. Trimming pared 5 bases from V and 0 bases from J, leaving 14 bases between. Germline CDR1 reads DFQATT; CDR2 reads SNEGSKA (reference sequence). In nucleotides, the CDR3 is TGCAGTGCTGCCCCGGCGGAGCAAGCCAAAAACATTCAGTACTTC. Translation: CSAAPAEQAKNIQYF.

There are a few counts of this clonotype. The chain combines TRBV4-1 with TRBJ2-5, with 7 bases fitting TRBD2. Unmatched junction bases numbered 13, after V lost 0 bases and J lost 3 bases. CDR3 length: 18 amino acids. Germline loops: CDR1 MGHRA, CDR2 YSYEKL. The CDR3 reads CASSQETVGTTLEETQYF. The DNA of the CDR3 is TGCGCCAGCAGCCAAGAAACGGTAGGGACTACCCTTGAAGAGACCCAGTACTTC.

This rearrangement joins TRBV6-2 or TRBV6-3 to TRBJ1-5; possible D gene TRBD1, 5 bases. Per germline, CDR1 MNHEY and CDR2 SVGEGT. The V end lost 3 bases, the J end lost 6 bases, and 12 bases lay between the germline ends. This CDR3 is 14 amino acids long. The CDR3 bases are TGTGCCAGCAGTTATTCGGGGGTCAGTCAGCCCCAGCATTTT. Residues: CASSYSGVSQPQHF.

The chain uses TRBV12-3 or TRBV12-4 and TRBJ2-3; the D gene is possibly TRBD2 (5 bases). Trimming removed 6 bases at V and 4 bases at J, with 20 bases between. The CDR3 extends over 16 amino acids. CDR3 coding DNA: TGTGCCAGCAGCCGAGGTGGCGGGCCCATACCAGATACGCAGTATTTT. Protein product: CASSRGGGPIPDTQYF.

V and J are TRBV4-1 and TRBJ1-4; 11 bases match TRBD1. CDR1 and CDR2 from the germline V gene are MGHRA and YSYEKL. V trimming: 3 bases; J trimming: 3 bases; junction bases outside the gene matches: 15. CDR3 length equals 20 residues. The DNA of the CDR3 is TGCGCCAGCAGCCAGGTACCCGGACAGGGGGCAGTGTTGGCTAATGAAAAACTGTTTTTT. It encodes CASSQVPGQGAVLANEKLFF.

This clonotype was seen more than once but under ten times. The chain uses TRBV5-1 and TRBJ1-2, with D possibly matching TRBD1 (6 bases). Trimming took 4 bases from V and 11 from J, leaving 15 bases between them. CDR1 is SGHRS, CDR2 YFSETQ, per germline. CDR3 size: 12 residues. CDR3 bases: TGCGCCAGCAGCAGGGAAATGGACAGTTACACCTTC. This encodes CASSREMDSYTF.

This clonotype turned up a few times. The rearrangement joins TRBV20-1 to TRBJ2-7; 9 bases are a match to TRBD2. The CDR3 totals 15 residues. V gave up 0 bases and J gave up 3 bases; unmatched junction bases: 6. Germline CDR1 reads DFQATT; CDR2 reads SNEGSKA (reference sequence). The CDR3 spells CSARDPLAGNYEQYF. The CDR3, as DNA: TGCAGTGCTAGAGATCCCCTAGCGGGGAACTACGAGCAGTACTTC.

The chain recombines TRBV24-1 with TRBJ1-2; TRBD1 is a possible D gene (5 bases). Trimming shortened V by 3 bases and J by 7 bases, and 11 bases separated the two germline ends. Per germline, CDR1 KGHDR and CDR2 SFDVKD. The CDR3 length is 13 residues. The CDR3: CATSDPTGGGYTF. The CDR3, as DNA: TGTGCCACCAGTGATCCCACTGGGGGTGGCTACACCTTC.

The chain recombines TRBV7-2 with TRBJ2-1; D gene ambiguous. The CDR3 spans 13 residues. V lost 6 bases and J lost 5, with 11 bases in between. Per germline, CDR1 SGHTA and CDR2 FQGNSA. DNA of the CDR3: TGTGCCAGCAGACTGGCTTTGAACAATGAGCAGTTCTTC. Its translation is CASRLALNNEQFF.

This chain joins TRBV12-3 or TRBV12-4 and TRBJ2-6, with D tentatively TRBD1 or TRBD2 (5 bases each). The CDR3 is made up of 17 amino acids. Trimming stripped 5 bases from V and 0 bases from J, with 14 bases between. The CDR3 region is CASSAGTRSSGANVLTF. CDR3 sequence (DNA): TGTGCCAGCAGTGCCGGGACCAGAAGCTCTGGGGCCAACGTCCTGACTTTC.

This chain links TRBV20-1 with TRBJ1-2; D remains unclear. The germline V gene has CDR1 DFQATT and CDR2 SNEGSKA (reference sequence). This CDR3 region has 12 residues. V was pared by 2 bases and J by 7 bases, with 11 bases between. The CDR3 reads CSARLGLVGYTF. The CDR3 region has the DNA TGCAGTGCTAGATTGGGGTTGGTTGGCTACACCTTC.

The rearrangement joins TRBV18 to TRBJ1-5; D not resolved. The germline V gene has CDR1 KGHSH and CDR2 LQKENI. The V end lost 0 bases, the J end lost 3 bases, and 6 bases lay between the germline ends. This CDR3 has 14 amino acids. The CDR3 sequence: CASSPPGNNQPQHF. CDR3 bases: TGTGCCAGCTCACCACCAGGCAACAATCAGCCCCAGCATTTT.

In this sample, this clonotype turned up a few times. The chain joins TRBV4-2 to TRBJ1-1; D perhaps matches TRBD1 (5 bases). Trimming pared 5 bases from V and 0 bases from J, leaving 10 bases between. CDR1 is LGHNA, CDR2 YNFKEQ, per germline. This CDR3 is built from 14 residues. CDR3 nucleotide sequence: TGTGCCAGCAGCTGGGACCTTATGAACACTGAAGCTTTCTTT. Translating it yields CASSWDLMNTEAFF.

This clonotype was seen many times. This chain connects TRBV5-6 to TRBJ2-7; D uncertain. Between the trimmed V and J ends, which lost 2 bases and 5 bases, there was a span of 2 bases. The germline V gene encodes CDR1 SGHDT and CDR2 YYEEEE. The CDR3 has 10 amino acids. CDR3 residues: CASSFHEQYV. The CDR3, as DNA: TGTGCCAGCAGCTTCCACGAGCAGTACGTC.

This clonotype was recorded a few times. The chain carries TRBV6-1 and TRBJ2-7, with D uncertain. Germline-derived CDR1 and CDR2 are MNHNS and SASEGT. V gave up 2 bases and J gave up 4 bases, with 12 bases separating them. The CDR3 length is 14 residues. The CDR3 DNA reads TGTGCCAGCAGTGAATCTTGGTCTGGGTACGAGCAGTACGTC. Residues: CASSESWSGYEQYV.

The chain uses TRBV15 and TRBJ2-4; 8 bases align to TRBD1. J was trimmed by 5 bases and V by 2 bases; bases with no gene match: 5. CDR3 size: 15 residues. Germline V gene lookup returns CDR1 LNHNV and CDR2 YYDKDF (reference sequence). The CDR3 is CATSRPSTGENIQYF. The DNA for the CDR3 is TGTGCCACCAGCAGACCCTCGACAGGGGAAAACATTCAGTACTTC.

This clonotype was observed at least ten times. This chain connects TRBV25-1 to TRBJ2-3, with D unclear. Trimming left V 6 bases short and J 3 bases short, with 22 bases between. The CDR3 runs 17 residues. Per germline, CDR1 MGHDK and CDR2 SYGVNS. For the CDR3, the DNA is TGTGCCAGCAGCCCCCGCGAAGATCCTCTGGTTACAGATACGCAGTATTTT. Its translation: CASSPREDPLVTDTQYF.

The rearrangement links TRBV6-1 to TRBJ2-7; no clear D gene. Germline loops: CDR1 MNHNS, CDR2 SASEGT. There are 13 residues in the CDR3. V lost 4 bases, J lost 2 bases, and 9 bases lay in between. In DNA, the CDR3 is TGTGCCAGCAGTGTTTGGGAAACCTACGAGCAGTACTTC. It translates to CASSVWETYEQYF.

The chain carries TRBV11-2 and TRBJ2-1, with unresolved D. CDR3 length equals 11 residues. CDR1 is SGHAT, CDR2 FQNNGV, per germline. Trimming stripped 5 bases from V and 9 bases from J, with 8 bases between. CDR3 sequence reads: CASSRSSEQFF. For the CDR3, the DNA is TGTGCCAGCAGCCGCTCCAGTGAGCAGTTCTTC.

The rearrangement joins TRBV20-1 to TRBJ2-1; 12 positions match TRBD2. The V gene end was trimmed by 6 bases and the J gene end by 8 bases; junction bases not matched to a gene: 8. Germline V gene sequence: CDR1 DFQATT, CDR2 SNEGSKA (reference sequence). This CDR3 has 14 residues. The CDR3 reads CSARTSGNVDEQFF. CDR3 bases: TGCAGTGCAAGGACTAGCGGGAACGTGGATGAGCAGTTCTTC.

This clonotype was counted ten times or more. The gene calls are TRBV7-2 and TRBJ2-7; D may be TRBD2 (5 bases). The germline V gene encodes CDR1 SGHTA and CDR2 FQGNSA. CDR3 size: 13 residues. Trimming took 3 bases from V and 5 from J, leaving 11 bases between them. DNA for the CDR3: TGTGCCAGCAGCTTGTGGGAGAGGCACGAGCAGTACTTC. Amino acid sequence: CASSLWERHEQYF.

The table lists this clonotype with a few counts. The rearrangement joins TRBV6-4 to TRBJ2-1; 8 bases are a match to TRBD2. CDR1 is MRHNA, CDR2 SNTAGT, per germline. CDR3 length equals 14 residues. V shed 5 bases, J shed 9 bases, and the junction held 9 bases outside the gene matches. In DNA form, the CDR3 reads TGTGCCAGCAGTAGAGCGGGAGAGTTCGGTGAGCAGTTCTTC. It is translated as CASSRAGEFGEQFF.

The sample holds a few counts of this clonotype. V gene TRBV3-1 combines with J gene TRBJ2-1; 9 bases map to TRBD1. This CDR3 comprises 15 residues. The germline V gene has CDR1 LGHDT and CDR2 YNNKEL (reference sequence). The V gene end was trimmed by 3 bases and the J gene end by 3 bases; junction bases not matched to a gene: 3. The CDR3 sequence: CASSHRDRVYNEQFF. The CDR3 nucleotides read TGTGCCAGCAGCCACCGGGACAGGGTCTACAATGAGCAGTTCTTC.

This clonotype showed up many times. V is TRBV7-2 and J is TRBJ1-5, with D unclear. Between the trimmed V and J ends, which lost 5 bases and 10 bases, there was a span of 12 bases. Germline loops: CDR1 SGHTA, CDR2 FQGNSA. The CDR3 is 12 residues long. The CDR3 bases are TGTGCCAGCAGCCCCCGAGGGCAACCCCAGCATTTT. Protein product: CASSPRGQPQHF. The whole variable domain, remainder taken from reference TRBV7-2 and TRBJ1-5, is GAGVSQSPSNKVTEKGKDVELRCDPISGHTALYWYRQSLGQGLEFLIYFQGNSAPDKSGLPSDRFSAERTGGSVSTLTIQRTQQEDSAVYLCASSPRGQPQHFGDGTRLSIL.

The rearrangement links TRBV30 to TRBJ1-2; D not certain. The CDR3 contains 11 residues. Between the trimmed V and J ends, which lost 4 bases and 2 bases, there was a span of 5 bases. Germline V gene lookup returns CDR1 GTSNPN and CDR2 SVGIG (reference sequence). The CDR3 DNA reads TGTGCCTGGACGCCGAACTATGGCTACACCTTC. Its protein product is CAWTPNYGYTF.

The chain employs TRBV30 and TRBJ2-2, with 10 bases that match TRBD1. This CDR3 contains 14 residues. The J segment lost 9 bases and the V segment lost 1 base, leaving 5 bases of the junction unmatched. Germline V gene data show CDR1 as GTSNPN and CDR2 as SVGIG (reference sequence). The CDR3 DNA is TGTGCCTGGAGTGCAGGGGACAGGGGCCGGGAGCTGTTTTTT. Translating gives CAWSAGDRGRELFF. The full variable domain, completed using reference TRBV30 and TRBJ2-2, is SQTIHQWPATLVQPVGSPLSLECTVEGTSNPNLYWYRQAAGRGLQLLFYSVGIGQISSEVPQNLSASRPQDRQFILSSKKLLLSDSGFYLCAWSAGDRGRELFFGEGSRLTVL.